Presented here are 31 T cell receptor beta chains from one specimen sequenced in a study of T cells after yellow fever vaccination. TCRdb re-called the 5' RACE reads with MiXCR, one entry per CDR3 protein. Of under 700,000 distinct CDR3 sequences listed, less than 20% are singletons. This material consisted of PBMCs, taken more than 4 days after the first yellow fever vaccination. Receptors originate from a man between 18 and 35 years old who received the YFV17D yellow fever vaccine.

This clonotype was recorded a few times. The V and J genes are TRBV7-2 and TRBJ2-7; D may be TRBD1 (5 bases). The CDR3 has 13 amino acids. Germline V gene sequence: CDR1 SGHTA, CDR2 FQGNSA. V lost 4 bases and J lost 7, with 14 bases in between. CDR3 sequence reads: CASSSRTTTEQYF. CDR3 sequence (DNA): TGTGCCAGCAGCTCCCGGACAACCACGGAGCAGTACTTC.

The J gene is TRBJ2-3, the V gene TRBV4-2, with D possibly being TRBD2 (6 bases). Trimming took 4 bases from V and 6 from J, leaving 20 bases between them. Germline V lookup: CDR1 LGHNA, CDR2 YNFKEQ. The CDR3 is 16 amino acids. CDR3 sequence: CASSPSGSALGDTQYF. CDR3 sequence (DNA): TGTGCCAGCAGCCCAAGCGGGTCGGCTTTGGGTGATACGCAGTATTTT.

CDR3 DNA: TGTGCCAGCAGTAAGGCAGAAGGCTACACCTTC. Its protein product is CASSKAEGYTF. This chain joins TRBV28 and TRBJ1-2; D gene uncertain. Germline V CDR1 and CDR2: MDHEN, SYDVKM. This CDR3 is 11 amino acids long. The V gene lost 5 bases and the J gene lost 8 bases, with 9 bases spanning the gap.

The gene calls are TRBV12-3 or TRBV12-4 and TRBJ2-5; 13 nucleotides agree with TRBD2. V lost 7 bases to trimming and J lost 2 bases; unmatched junction nucleotides: 4. The CDR3 length is 15 residues. CDR3 DNA: TGTGCCAGCACCCTGGGACTAGCGGGGCAAGAGACCCAGTACTTC. Translating gives CASTLGLAGQETQYF.

This chain joins TRBV6-1 and TRBJ2-3; tentatively, D is TRBD1 (6 bases). With 6 bases removed from V and 5 bases from J, the gap between germline ends came to 12 bases. Germline CDR1 MNHNS, CDR2 SASEGT. This CDR3 spans 13 amino acids. CDR3 loop: CASSPGVGDTQYF. CDR3 nucleotides: TGTGCCAGCAGCCCAGGGGTGGGAGATACGCAGTATTTT.

The rearrangement joins TRBV3-1 to TRBJ1-2, with 7 bases matching TRBD1. V lost 4 bases to trimming and J lost 4 bases; unmatched junction nucleotides: 9. The germline CDR1 and CDR2 sequences are LGHDT and YNNKEL (reference sequence). This CDR3 contains 15 residues. The CDR3: CASSRPLTGSYGYTF. The CDR3 coding sequence is TGTGCCAGCAGCCGACCCCTGACAGGGAGCTATGGCTACACCTTC. Complete variable domain (other parts from reference TRBV3-1 and TRBJ1-2): DTAVSQTPKYLVTQMGNDKSIKCEQNLGHDTMYWYKQDSKKFLKIMFSYNNKELIINETVPNRFSPKSPDKAHLNLHINSLELGDSAVYFCASSRPLTGSYGYTFGSGTRLTVV.

This chain joins TRBV5-1 and TRBJ2-4, with 7 bases matching TRBD1. V trimming: 2 bases; J trimming: 0 bases; junction bases outside the gene matches: 8. CDR1 SGHRS and CDR2 YFSETQ come from the germline V gene. This CDR3 is built from 17 residues. CDR3 sequence reads: CASSFSNRGIAKNIQYF. The CDR3 nucleotides read TGCGCCAGCAGCTTCTCCAACAGGGGAATAGCCAAAAACATTCAGTACTTC. Full variable domain (rest looked up from reference TRBV5-1 and TRBJ2-4): KAGVTQTPRYLIKTRGQQVTLSCSPISGHRSVSWYQQTPGQGLQFLFEYFSETQRNKGNFPGRFSGRQFSNSRSEMNVSTLELGDSALYLCASSFSNRGIAKNIQYFGAGTRLSVL.

This clonotype was observed a few times. The V gene is TRBV7-3, the J gene TRBJ1-1; D remains ambiguous. This CDR3 spans 13 amino acids. The V end was cut by 1 base, the J end by 4 bases, with 7 bases between. Germline CDR1 is SGHTA and CDR2 is FQGTGA. As DNA, the CDR3 is TGTGCCAGCAGCTTAATAGTGAGCACTGAAGCTTTCTTT. This encodes CASSLIVSTEAFF.

The chain carries TRBV7-3 and TRBJ2-1, with unresolved D. CDR3 length: 10 residues. Per germline, CDR1 SGHTA and CDR2 FQGTGA. V lost 10 bases, J lost 7 bases, and 8 bases lay in between. CDR3 residues: CATPRNEQFF. The CDR3 DNA follows: TGTGCCACCCCCCGAAATGAGCAGTTCTTC.

This clonotype was seen many times. This chain connects TRBV20-1 to TRBJ2-2; no definite D call. V lost 6 bases and J 0 bases, leaving 11 bases between the germline ends. From germline, CDR1 is DFQATT and CDR2 SNEGSKA (reference sequence). The length of the CDR3 is 14 residues. The CDR3 bases are TGCAGTGCCGCCGAACCGGCGAACACCGGGGAGCTGTTTTTT. Amino acid sequence: CSAAEPANTGELFF.

This clonotype was seen once. The chain recombines TRBV7-8 with TRBJ2-1; TRBD2 matches 10 bases. From germline, CDR1 is SGHVS and CDR2 FQNEAQ. Unmatched junction bases numbered 3, after V lost 5 bases and J lost 2 bases. The CDR3 consists of 15 residues. The CDR3 coding sequence is TGTGCCAGCAGCCAAGGGACTAGCGCCTACAATGAGCAGTTCTTC. Protein product: CASSQGTSAYNEQFF. The full variable domain, rest sourced from reference TRBV7-8 and TRBJ2-1, is GAGVSQSPRYKVAKRGQDVALRCDPISGHVSLFWYQQALGQGPEFLTYFQNEAQLDKSGLPSDRFFAERPEGSVSTLKIQRTQQEDSAVYLCASSQGTSAYNEQFFGPGTRLTVL.

CDR3 loop: CASSLGPRPFNEQFF. The CDR3 nucleotides are TGTGCCAGCAGCCTGGGACCGCGGCCTTTCAATGAGCAGTTCTTC. The rearrangement links TRBV5-6 to TRBJ2-1, with D perhaps assigned TRBD1 or TRBD2 (5 bases each). This CDR3 is built from 15 residues. Between the trimmed V and J ends, which lost 4 bases and 6 bases, there was a span of 17 bases. The germline V gene encodes CDR1 SGHDT and CDR2 YYEEEE.

This clonotype has just a few counts. The rearrangement uses TRBV6-2 or TRBV6-3 and TRBJ2-6; 7 bases line up with TRBD1. Germline V lookup: CDR1 MNHEY, CDR2 SVGEGT. V shed 6 bases and J 4 bases; nucleotides not matched to a gene: 6. CDR3 length equals 15 residues. Here the CDR3 reads CASRDTGDGANVLTF. CDR3 nucleotides: TGTGCCAGCAGAGACACAGGGGACGGGGCCAACGTCCTGACTTTC.

CDR3 protein: CASSSLRGQSPLHF. The DNA of the CDR3 is TGTGCCAGCAGCTCCCTTCGGGGCCAATCACCCCTCCACTTT. The chain has TRBV11-2 and TRBJ1-6; a weak D match, TRBD1 (5 bases). V gave up 4 bases and J gave up 10 bases, with 14 bases separating them. The germline V gene has CDR1 SGHAT and CDR2 FQNNGV. This CDR3 has 14 residues.

This clonotype has more than one count but fewer than ten. This chain connects TRBV4-1 to TRBJ1-6, with no clear D. Germline-derived CDR1 and CDR2 are MGHRA and YSYEKL. Between the trimmed V and J ends, which lost 1 base and 7 bases, there was a span of 14 bases. The CDR3 runs to 16 residues. In nucleotides, the CDR3 is TGCGCCAGCAGCCAAGGAATGACGGAGAAGAATTCACCCCTCCACTTT. Encoded protein: CASSQGMTEKNSPLHF.

This clonotype was recorded a few times. V is TRBV20-1 and J is TRBJ1-6; D is possibly TRBD1 (6 bases). Germline lookup yields CDR1 DFQATT and CDR2 SNEGSKA (reference sequence). The ends were cut back, 4 bases at V and 6 bases at J, with 16 bases in the middle. The CDR3 consists of 15 residues. CDR3 DNA: TGCAGTGCTATCTGGGCCACAGGGCCTAATTCACCCCTCCACTTT. Protein: CSAIWATGPNSPLHF.

In this sample, this clonotype turned up a few times. The gene calls are TRBV29-1 and TRBJ2-3; 8 nucleotides agree with TRBD2. CDR1 and CDR2 from the germline V gene are SQVTM and ANQGSEA. V lost 4 bases to trimming and J lost 2 bases; unmatched junction nucleotides: 8. This CDR3 has 15 residues. The chain's CDR3 is CSVGKRGGDTDTQYF. For the CDR3, the DNA is TGCAGCGTTGGGAAACGGGGGGGCGACACAGATACGCAGTATTTT.

This clonotype was found a few times. The chain has TRBV5-1 and TRBJ2-6; D unclear. Per the germline V gene, CDR1 is SGHRS and CDR2 is YFSETQ. The CDR3 has 15 amino acids. Deletions cut 0 bases from V and 4 bases from J, with 8 bases between. The DNA of the CDR3 is TGCGCCAGCAGCTTGGTTTATGGAGGGGCCAACGTCCTGACTTTC. Amino acid sequence: CASSLVYGGANVLTF.

The gene calls are TRBV27 and TRBJ2-7; D not resolved. Germline CDR1 reads MNHEY; CDR2 reads SMNVEV (reference sequence). This CDR3 is 15 amino acids long. V was cut by 0 bases and J by 1 base, with 10 bases left in between. The CDR3 nucleotides are TGTGCCAGCAGTTTATCGCCAACCAGGTCCTACGAGCAGTACTTC. Its translation: CASSLSPTRSYEQYF.

This clonotype has only a few counts. This chain connects TRBV7-2 to TRBJ1-2, with D possibly being TRBD1 (5 bases). The CDR3 has 15 residues. The germline V gene has CDR1 SGHTA and CDR2 FQGNSA. V was clipped by 10 bases and J by 1 base, with 19 bases between them. CDR3 sequence: CATRLGQGSNYGYTF. In nucleotides, the CDR3 is TGTGCCACCCGCCTGGGGCAGGGTAGTAACTATGGCTACACCTTC.

This sequence joins TRBV4-3 and TRBJ1-3, with D perhaps TRBD1 (6 bases). CDR1 and CDR2 (germline): LGHNA, YSLEER. This CDR3 is 17 amino acids long. The ends were cut back, 3 bases at V and 2 bases at J, with 17 bases in the middle. This CDR3 is CASSHTDRHVAGNTIYF. The CDR3 coding sequence is TGCGCCAGCAGCCACACCGACAGGCACGTTGCTGGAAACACCATATATTTT.

Notes on this clonotype: At one of its ends the junction is not consistent with the germline gene, which may arise from a read error. The chain couples TRBV5-1 to TRBJ1-2; 7 nucleotides match TRBD1. This CDR3 has 13 residues. Germline assignment: CDR1 SGHRS and CDR2 YFSETQ. CDR3 in amino acids: CASSSQGNSGYTF. In DNA, the CDR3 is TGCGCCAGCAGCTCACAGGGGAACTCTGGCTACACCTTC.

The chain is built from TRBV2 and TRBJ2-7, with D possibly matching TRBD1 (5 bases). The CDR3 spans 12 residues. Trimming stripped 6 bases from V and 3 bases from J, with 9 bases between. CDR1 is SNHLY and CDR2 is FYNNEI in the germline V gene. The CDR3 is CASRLGVYEQYF. CDR3 coding DNA: TGTGCCAGCAGGCTAGGGGTCTACGAGCAGTACTTC.

The table lists this clonotype with a few counts. The J gene is TRBJ1-4, the V gene TRBV5-1; possible D gene TRBD1, 5 bases. This CDR3 has 13 amino acids. Looked up from germline, CDR1 is SGHRS and CDR2 is YFSETQ. V lost 4 bases, J lost 8 bases, and 12 bases lay in between. CDR3 nucleotide sequence: TGCGCCAGCAGCCCTGCCCAGGGCGAAAAACTGTTTTTT. Protein product: CASSPAQGEKLFF.

The V gene is TRBV6-1, the J gene TRBJ1-2; D perhaps matches TRBD1 (5 bases). V was cut by 6 bases and J by 8 bases, with 19 bases left in between. The CDR3 length is 14 residues. CDR1 is MNHNS and CDR2 is SASEGT in the germline V gene. CDR3 protein: CASRTRGYGQGYTF. CDR3 coding DNA: TGTGCCAGCAGAACCCGGGGCTACGGCCAGGGCTACACCTTC.

This clonotype was recorded many times. This chain's CDR3 is CASSQEAPGGRNTEAFF. The CDR3 DNA reads as TGCGCCAGCAGCCAAGAGGCGCCCGGGGGGCGGAACACTGAAGCTTTCTTT. This rearrangement joins TRBV4-1 to TRBJ1-1; weak D call: TRBD1 (6 bases). V was shortened by 0 bases and J by 1 base, with 15 bases between the two germline ends. The CDR3 totals 17 residues. Germline V gene data show CDR1 as MGHRA and CDR2 as YSYEKL.

Only a few counts were recorded for this clonotype. This chain links TRBV7-9 with TRBJ1-1; TRBD1 is a possible D gene (5 bases). Per the germline V gene, CDR1 is SEHNR and CDR2 is FQNEAQ (reference sequence). The CDR3 extends over 16 amino acids. Trimming removed 5 bases at V and 1 base at J, with 17 bases between. Here the CDR3 DNA reads TGTGCCAGCAGCCTCACCAGCGGGCAGGGGAACACTGAAGCTTTCTTT. It yields the protein CASSLTSGQGNTEAFF.

This clonotype was picked up a small number of times. This rearrangement joins TRBV3-1 to TRBJ1-5; unclear D gene. Germline V gene lookup returns CDR1 LGHDT and CDR2 YNNKEL (reference sequence). The CDR3 contains 14 residues. Trimming took off 8 bases at V and 9 bases at J, with 20 bases between the two ends. The CDR3 sequence is CASGGNSEGSPQHF. CDR3 nucleotides: TGTGCCAGCGGAGGGAATAGTGAGGGATCGCCCCAGCATTTT.

The V and J genes are TRBV18 and TRBJ2-1, with TRBD2 matching over 7 bases. CDR3 length: 15 amino acids. Germline V lookup: CDR1 KGHSH, CDR2 LQKENI. With V trimmed by 2 bases and J by 2 bases, 3 bases remained unmatched. CDR3 residues: CASSPGAGTYNEQFF. The CDR3 nucleotides are TGTGCCAGCTCACCAGGAGCGGGGACCTACAATGAGCAGTTCTTC.

The rearrangement joins TRBV5-1 to TRBJ2-1, with 13 bases lining up with TRBD2. The trim removed 1 base at V and 2 bases at J, leaving 3 bases unmatched. Germline assignment: CDR1 SGHRS and CDR2 YFSETQ. The CDR3 is made up of 17 amino acids. CDR3 region: CASSLTSGGAAYNEQFF. DNA of the CDR3: TGCGCCAGCAGCTTGACTAGCGGGGGGGCGGCCTACAATGAGCAGTTCTTC.

The chain employs TRBV11-2 and TRBJ1-5, with 7 bases aligning to TRBD1. The J segment lost 2 bases and the V segment lost 1 base, leaving 8 bases of the junction unmatched. Germline CDR1 and CDR2: SGHAT and FQNNGV. The CDR3 spans 17 residues. The CDR3 DNA is TGTGCCAGCAGCTTAGTCGGCGGAGGACAGGGCAATCAGCCCCAGCATTTT. Translated: CASSLVGGGQGNQPQHF.